Below, 11 T cell receptor beta chains from the same sample are listed, as sequenced in a study of glioma-infiltrating T cells after dendritic cell vaccination (dated by TCRdb to the mid-2010s). Libraries were made using the immunoSEQ multiplex PCR assay. Entries here come from immuneACCESS through TCRdb and include only in-frame sequences with V and J called. Some clones fail to appear in such tables; in the studies checked, an unresolved V gene covers under half of the shortfall, and the cause of the remainder is unknown. Counted in this sample were about 92,000 clones; around 86% of them appeared once. The ten largest clonotypes hold approximately 14% of the sample. The source was blood, collected before dendritic cell vaccination. The receptors come from a human donor with glioblastoma.

This chain links TRBV2 with TRBJ2-1; 11 nucleotides align to TRBD2. Germline CDR1 SNHLY, CDR2 FYNNEI. This CDR3 has 15 residues. Trimming removed 7 bases from V and 1 base from J; junction bases left unmatched: 3. As DNA, the CDR3 is TGTGCCAGCACCACTAGCGGGAGTTCCTACAATGAGCAGTTCTTC. This gives the protein CASTTSGSSYNEQFF.

This clone was picked up one time. The rearrangement links TRBV4-1 to TRBJ2-7; 10 nucleotides line up with TRBD2. Per the germline V gene, CDR1 is MGHRA and CDR2 is YSYEKL. This CDR3 is 18 amino acids long. V was clipped by 1 base and J by 6 bases; unmatched bases: 15. CDR3 nucleotides: TGCGCCAGCAGCCAAGTAAGGGCTAGCGGGAGTGAGGCGGGCGAGCAGTACTTC. This codes for CASSQVRASGSEAGEQYF.

This chain connects TRBV27 to TRBJ1-5, with D tentatively TRBD1 (6 bases). This CDR3 is 14 amino acids long. Trimming stripped 6 bases from V and 6 bases from J, with 15 bases between. CDR1 is MNHEY, CDR2 SMNVEV, per germline (reference sequence). CDR3 nucleotides: TGTGCCAGCAGACCAACAGGGATCGGTCAGCCCCAGCATTTT. This sequence encodes CASRPTGIGQPQHF.

The chain uses TRBV19 and TRBJ1-2; no clear D gene. This CDR3 region has 13 residues. Germline V lookup: CDR1 LNHDA, CDR2 SQIVND (reference sequence). V lost 4 bases and J lost 7, with 13 bases in between. CDR3 nucleotides: TGTGCCAGTAGTAAGGAGGGTATTTTTGGCTACACCTTC. Encoded protein: CASSKEGIFGYTF.

This clone occurred a few times. Other DNA sequences of this sample code for an identical CDR3. J is TRBJ1-2 and V is TRBV2, with no clear D. V was clipped by 8 bases and J by 4 bases, with 14 bases between them. Germline V gene sequence: CDR1 SNHLY, CDR2 FYNNEI. This CDR3 is built from 13 residues. DNA of the CDR3: TGTGCCAGCTTACGGGAGAGTATCTATGGCTACACCTTC. This gives the protein CASLRESIYGYTF.

This clone was seen just once. This chain uses TRBV18 with TRBJ1-2, with 7 bases matching TRBD1. The CDR3 spans 17 residues. Germline CDR1 is KGHSH and CDR2 is LQKENI. With V trimmed by 5 bases and J by 7 bases, 19 bases remained unmatched. The CDR3 protein is CASSLSTGLRSGSGYTF. The CDR3 region has the DNA TGTGCCAGCTCATTATCGACAGGGCTGAGGTCAGGTAGTGGCTACACCTTC.

The gene calls are TRBV28 and TRBJ2-7; 14 bases agree with TRBD2. Germline CDR1 reads MDHEN; CDR2 reads SYDVKM. There are 21 residues in the CDR3. Trimming at V came to 6 bases and at J to 0 bases, leaving 19 bases not matched to a gene. The CDR3 sequence is CASSLMSPGTSGRPSSYEQYF. The DNA for the CDR3 is TGTGCCAGCAGCCTTATGAGCCCCGGGACTAGCGGGAGACCAAGCTCCTACGAGCAGTACTTC.

V usage is TRBV28 and J usage is TRBJ1-5, with a possible D match to TRBD1 (6 bases). The CDR3 consists of 14 residues. Germline-derived CDR1 and CDR2 are MDHEN and SYDVKM. V was trimmed by 7 bases and J by 0 bases, leaving 10 bases between them. For the CDR3, the DNA is TGTGCCAGCACGAACAGGGATAGCAATCAGCCCCAGCATTTT. Its protein is CASTNRDSNQPQHF. Variable domain in full (rest from reference TRBV28 and TRBJ1-5): DVKVTQSSRYLVKRTGEKVFLECVQDMDHENMFWYRQDPGLGLRLIYFSYDVKMKEKGDIPEGYSVSREKKERFSLILESASTNQTSMYLCASTNRDSNQPQHFGDGTRLSIL.

V is TRBV6-5 and J is TRBJ2-1; 12 bases fit TRBD2. This CDR3 is 15 amino acids long. CDR1 is MNHEY and CDR2 is SVGAGI in the germline V gene. J lost 8 bases, V lost 11 bases, and 13 bases had no gene match. CDR3 region: CAVGPLAGGRDEQFF. CDR3 in DNA: TGTGCCGTAGGCCCTCTAGCGGGGGGGCGCGATGAGCAGTTCTTC.

J is TRBJ1-3 and V is TRBV9, with TRBD1 as a possible D gene (6 bases). This CDR3 has 15 residues. CDR1 is SGDLS, CDR2 YYNGEE, per germline. V was trimmed by 4 bases and J by 0 bases, leaving 11 bases between them. DNA of the CDR3: TGTGCCAGCAGCAAGATAGGGGGCTCTGGAAACACCATATATTTT. Protein sequence: CASSKIGGSGNTIYF.

This clone is a singleton in its sample. The chain employs TRBV11-1 and TRBJ2-7, with 12 bases identical to TRBD1. The ends lost 2 bases at V and 5 bases at J; junction bases unmatched: 4. The CDR3 runs to 15 residues. Germline CDR1 is SGHAT and CDR2 is FQDESV (reference sequence). The chain's CDR3 is CASSLPGQGANEQYF. The CDR3 DNA is TGTGCCAGCAGCTTACCGGGACAGGGGGCAAACGAGCAGTACTTC.